Reported below is one TCR beta chain. In the source study's methods: Nucleated cell number was recorded as an estimate derived from reference gene primer amplification. Sequencing used immunoSEQ multiplex PCR; TCRdb keeps in-frame clones, though not all of them. The DNA gave D and trimming, while V, J and clone size come from that table. The sample lists 150,000 to 200,000 clones; 70% to 90% were seen once. The sample originates from a study of blood T cell repertoires in COVID-19. The germline V and J ends were trimmed by 4 bases and 11 bases, with 9 bases remaining between them. CDR1 and CDR2 (germline): LGHDT, YNNKEL (reference sequence). The CDR3 consists of 12 residues.

Sequenced material: peripheral blood. The receptor was isolated from a man between 45 and 60 years old who had recovered from COVID-19. The rearrangement links TRBV3-1 (or the pseudogene TRBV3-2) to TRBJ1-6; TRBD1 is a possible D gene (5 bases). CDR3 bases: TGTGCCAGCAGCCCACAGGTTGCACCCCTCCACTTT. As protein: CASSPQVAPLHF.